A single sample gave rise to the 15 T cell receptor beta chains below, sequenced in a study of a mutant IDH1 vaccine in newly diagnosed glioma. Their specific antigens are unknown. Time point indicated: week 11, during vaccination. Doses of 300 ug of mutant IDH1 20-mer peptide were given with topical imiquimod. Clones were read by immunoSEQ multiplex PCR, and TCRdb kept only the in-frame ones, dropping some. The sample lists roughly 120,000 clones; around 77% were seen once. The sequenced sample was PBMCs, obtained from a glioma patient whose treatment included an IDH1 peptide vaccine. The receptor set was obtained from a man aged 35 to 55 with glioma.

CDR3 coding DNA: TGTGCCAGCAGCCAATTAAGGGGCGGGGATTCACCCCTCCACTTT. This sequence encodes CASSQLRGGDSPLHF. The chain recombines TRBV14 with TRBJ1-6; TRBD1 might be the D (5 bases). V was clipped by 2 bases and J by 8 bases, with 13 bases between them. The CDR3 runs to 15 residues. Germline values: CDR1 SGHDN, CDR2 FVKESK.

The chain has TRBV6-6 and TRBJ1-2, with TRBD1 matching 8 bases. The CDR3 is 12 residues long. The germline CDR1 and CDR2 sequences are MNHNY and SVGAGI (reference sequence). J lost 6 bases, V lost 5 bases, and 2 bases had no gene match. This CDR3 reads CASSTGGNGYTF. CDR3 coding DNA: TGTGCCAGCAGTACAGGGGGAAATGGCTACACCTTC.

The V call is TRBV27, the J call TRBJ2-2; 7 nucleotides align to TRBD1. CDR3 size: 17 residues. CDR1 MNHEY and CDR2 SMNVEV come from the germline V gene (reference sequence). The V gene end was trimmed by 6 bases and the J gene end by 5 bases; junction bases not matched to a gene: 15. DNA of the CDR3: TGTGCCAGCAGAGATCAGGGGGTCTGGCGCAGGACCGGGGAGCTGTTTTTT. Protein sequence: CASRDQGVWRRTGELFF.

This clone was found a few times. In DNA, the CDR3 is TGTGCCAGCAGCTTGGACAGGGGGTACACTGAAGCTTTCTTT. Amino acid sequence: CASSLDRGYTEAFF. This rearrangement joins TRBV4-2 to TRBJ1-1, with 10 bases matching TRBD1. The CDR3 is made up of 14 amino acids. The trim removed 5 bases at V and 3 bases at J, leaving 3 bases unmatched. CDR1 and CDR2 from the germline V gene are LGHNA and YNFKEQ.

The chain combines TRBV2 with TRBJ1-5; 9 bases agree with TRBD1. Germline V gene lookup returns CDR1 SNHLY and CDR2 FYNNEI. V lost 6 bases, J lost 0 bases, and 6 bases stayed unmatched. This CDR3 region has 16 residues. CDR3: CASRGTGRDSNQPQHF. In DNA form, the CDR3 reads TGTGCCAGCAGAGGGACAGGGAGGGATAGCAATCAGCCCCAGCATTTT.

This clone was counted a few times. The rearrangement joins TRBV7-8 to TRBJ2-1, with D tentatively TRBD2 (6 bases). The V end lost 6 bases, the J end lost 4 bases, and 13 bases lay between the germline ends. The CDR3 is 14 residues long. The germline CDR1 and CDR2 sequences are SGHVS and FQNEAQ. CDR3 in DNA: TGTGCCAGCAGAAGCAGACGGGGGTACAATGAGCAGTTCTTC. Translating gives CASRSRRGYNEQFF.

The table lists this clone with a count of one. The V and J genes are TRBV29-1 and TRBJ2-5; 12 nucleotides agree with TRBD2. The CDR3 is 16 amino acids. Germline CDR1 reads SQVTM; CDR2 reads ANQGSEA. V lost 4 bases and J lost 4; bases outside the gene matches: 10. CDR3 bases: TGCAGCGTTGCCTTTTCCGCTAGCGGGGGGGGAGAGACCCAGTACTTC. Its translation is CSVAFSASGGGETQYF.

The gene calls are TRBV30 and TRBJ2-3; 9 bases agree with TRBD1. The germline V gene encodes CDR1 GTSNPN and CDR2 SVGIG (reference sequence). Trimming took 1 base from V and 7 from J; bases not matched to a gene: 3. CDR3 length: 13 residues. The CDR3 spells CAWSADRGYTQYF. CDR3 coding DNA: TGTGCCTGGAGTGCGGACAGGGGATATACGCAGTATTTT.

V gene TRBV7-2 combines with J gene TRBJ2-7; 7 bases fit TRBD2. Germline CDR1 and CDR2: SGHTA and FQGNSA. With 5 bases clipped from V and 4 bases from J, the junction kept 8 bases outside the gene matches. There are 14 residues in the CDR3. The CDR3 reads CASSAGGVRYEQYF. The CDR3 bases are TGTGCCAGCAGCGCTGGGGGGGTGAGGTACGAGCAGTACTTC.

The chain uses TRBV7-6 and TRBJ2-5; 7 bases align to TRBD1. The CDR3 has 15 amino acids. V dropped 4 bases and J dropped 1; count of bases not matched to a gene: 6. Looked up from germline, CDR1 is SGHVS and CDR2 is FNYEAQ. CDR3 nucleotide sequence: TGTGCCAGCAGCTCTCGGGACAGCCTCCAAGAGACCCAGTACTTC. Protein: CASSSRDSLQETQYF. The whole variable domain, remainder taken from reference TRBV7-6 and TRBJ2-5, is GAGVSQSPRYKVTKRGQDVALRCDPISGHVSLYWYRQALGQGPEFLTYFNYEAQQDKSGLPNDRFSAERPEGSISTLTIQRTEQRDSAMYRCASSSRDSLQETQYFGPGTRLLVL.

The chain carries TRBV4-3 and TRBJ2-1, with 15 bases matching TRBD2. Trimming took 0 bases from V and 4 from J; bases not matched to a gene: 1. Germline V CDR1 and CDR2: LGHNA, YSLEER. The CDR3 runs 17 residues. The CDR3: CASSQDGTSGGYNEQFF. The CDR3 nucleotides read TGCGCCAGCAGCCAAGATGGGACTAGCGGGGGGTACAATGAGCAGTTCTTC.

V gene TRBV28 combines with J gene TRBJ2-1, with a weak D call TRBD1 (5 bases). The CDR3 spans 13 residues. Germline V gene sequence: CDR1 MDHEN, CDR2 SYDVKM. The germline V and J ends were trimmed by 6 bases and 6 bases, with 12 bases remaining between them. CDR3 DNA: TGTGCCAGCAGCCAGGGATTCTTCAATGAGCAGTTCTTC. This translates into CASSQGFFNEQFF.

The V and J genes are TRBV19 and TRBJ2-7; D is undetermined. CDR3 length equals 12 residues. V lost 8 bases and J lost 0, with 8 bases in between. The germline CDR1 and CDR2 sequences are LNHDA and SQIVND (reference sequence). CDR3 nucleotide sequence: TGTGCCAGTCGCTCCAGCTCCTACGAGCAGTACTTC. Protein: CASRSSSYEQYF.

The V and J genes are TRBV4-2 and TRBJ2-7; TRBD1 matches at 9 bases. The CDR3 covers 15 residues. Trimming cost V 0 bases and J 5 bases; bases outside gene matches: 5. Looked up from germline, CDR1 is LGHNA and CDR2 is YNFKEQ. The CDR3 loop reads CASSQEGQGMHEQYF. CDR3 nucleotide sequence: TGTGCCAGCAGCCAAGAGGGACAGGGTATGCACGAGCAGTACTTC.

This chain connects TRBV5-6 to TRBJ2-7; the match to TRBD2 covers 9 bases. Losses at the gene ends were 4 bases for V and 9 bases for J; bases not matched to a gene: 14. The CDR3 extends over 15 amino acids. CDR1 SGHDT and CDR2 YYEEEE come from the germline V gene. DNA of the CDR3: TGTGCCAGCAGCGGGGTGACTAGCGGCTCCCCGGGGCAGTACTTC. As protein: CASSGVTSGSPGQYF. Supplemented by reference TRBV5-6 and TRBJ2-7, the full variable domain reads DAGVTQSPTHLIKTRGQQVTLRCSPKSGHDTVSWYQQALGQGPQFIFQYYEEEERQRGNFPDRFSGHQFPNYSSELNVNALLLGDSALYLCASSGVTSGSPGQYFGPGTRLTVT.